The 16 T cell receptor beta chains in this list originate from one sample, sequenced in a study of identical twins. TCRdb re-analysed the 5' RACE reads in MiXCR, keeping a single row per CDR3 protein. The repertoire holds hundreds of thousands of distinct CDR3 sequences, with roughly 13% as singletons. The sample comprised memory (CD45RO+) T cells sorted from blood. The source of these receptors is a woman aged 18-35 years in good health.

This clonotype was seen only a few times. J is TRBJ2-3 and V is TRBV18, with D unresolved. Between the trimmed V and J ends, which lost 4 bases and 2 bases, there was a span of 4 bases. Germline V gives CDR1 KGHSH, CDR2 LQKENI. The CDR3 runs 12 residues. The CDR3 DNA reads TGTGCCAGCTCACACTTCACAGATACGCAGTATTTT. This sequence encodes CASSHFTDTQYF.

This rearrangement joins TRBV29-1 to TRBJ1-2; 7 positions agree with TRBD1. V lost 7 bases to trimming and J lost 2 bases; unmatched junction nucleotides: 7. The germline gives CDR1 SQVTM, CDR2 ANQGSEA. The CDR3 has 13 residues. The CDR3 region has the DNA TGCAGCGCTGTGGGACAGCCAAACTATGGCTACACCTTC. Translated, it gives CSAVGQPNYGYTF.

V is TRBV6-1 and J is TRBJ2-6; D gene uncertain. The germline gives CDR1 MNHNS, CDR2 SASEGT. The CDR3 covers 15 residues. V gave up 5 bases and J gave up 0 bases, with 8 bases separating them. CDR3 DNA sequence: TGTGCCAGCAGTCTTTTGGACTCTGGGGCCAACGTCCTGACTTTC. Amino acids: CASSLLDSGANVLTF.

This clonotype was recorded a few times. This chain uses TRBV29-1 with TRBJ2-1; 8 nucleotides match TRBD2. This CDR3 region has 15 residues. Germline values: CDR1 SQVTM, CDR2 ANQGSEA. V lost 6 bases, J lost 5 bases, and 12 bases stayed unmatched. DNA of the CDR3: TGCAGCGTAAGACTAGCGAGCAACCCAGACAATGAGCAGTTCTTC. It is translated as CSVRLASNPDNEQFF.

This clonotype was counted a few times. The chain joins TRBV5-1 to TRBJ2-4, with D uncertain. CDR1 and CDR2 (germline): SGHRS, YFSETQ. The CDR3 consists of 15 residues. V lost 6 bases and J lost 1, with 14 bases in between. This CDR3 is CASNHGTWAKNIQYF. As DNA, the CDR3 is TGCGCCAGCAACCATGGTACATGGGCCAAAAACATTCAGTACTTC.

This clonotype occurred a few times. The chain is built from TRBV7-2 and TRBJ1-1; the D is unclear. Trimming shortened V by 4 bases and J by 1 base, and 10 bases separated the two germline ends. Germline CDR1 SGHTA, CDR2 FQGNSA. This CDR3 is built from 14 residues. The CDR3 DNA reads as TGTGCCAGCAGCTCGACCTACACGAACACTGAAGCTTTCTTT. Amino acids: CASSSTYTNTEAFF.

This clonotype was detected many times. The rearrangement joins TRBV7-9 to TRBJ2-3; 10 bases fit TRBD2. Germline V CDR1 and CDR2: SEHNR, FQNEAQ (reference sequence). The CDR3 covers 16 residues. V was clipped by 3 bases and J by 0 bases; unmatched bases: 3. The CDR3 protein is CASSFLAGASTDTQYF. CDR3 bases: TGTGCCAGCAGCTTCCTAGCGGGGGCTAGCACAGATACGCAGTATTTT.

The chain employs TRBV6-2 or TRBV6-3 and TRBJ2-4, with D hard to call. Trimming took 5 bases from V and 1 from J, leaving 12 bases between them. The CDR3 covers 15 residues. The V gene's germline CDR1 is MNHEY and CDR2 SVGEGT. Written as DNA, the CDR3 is TGTGCCAGCAGTCTTGGTCTTTTGGCCAAAAACATTCAGTACTTC. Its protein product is CASSLGLLAKNIQYF.

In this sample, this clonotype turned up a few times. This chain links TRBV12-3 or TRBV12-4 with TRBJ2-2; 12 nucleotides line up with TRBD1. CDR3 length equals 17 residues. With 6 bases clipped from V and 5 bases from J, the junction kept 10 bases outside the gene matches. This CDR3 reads CASRGDRGLSPTGELFF. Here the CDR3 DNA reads TGTGCCAGCAGGGGGGACAGGGGGCTTTCCCCAACCGGGGAGCTGTTTTTT.

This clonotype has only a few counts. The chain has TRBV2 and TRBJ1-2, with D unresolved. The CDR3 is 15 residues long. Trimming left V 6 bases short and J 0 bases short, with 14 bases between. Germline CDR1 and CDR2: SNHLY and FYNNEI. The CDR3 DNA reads TGTGCCAGCAGGGGCCGGGTTCAGGCTAACTATGGCTACACCTTC. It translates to CASRGRVQANYGYTF.

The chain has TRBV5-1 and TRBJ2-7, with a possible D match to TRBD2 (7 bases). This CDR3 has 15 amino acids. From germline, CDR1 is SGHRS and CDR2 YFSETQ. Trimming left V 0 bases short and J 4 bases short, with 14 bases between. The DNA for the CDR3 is TGCGCCAGCAGCTTGGCCGCGGGGGCTGGTTACGAGCAGTACTTC. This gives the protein CASSLAAGAGYEQYF.

The chain's CDR3 is CANRQDRFYEQYF. The CDR3 region has the DNA TGTGCCAACAGACAGGACAGATTTTACGAGCAGTACTTC. This sequence joins TRBV12-3 or TRBV12-4 and TRBJ2-7; TRBD1 is a possible D gene (6 bases). This CDR3 spans 13 amino acids. V shed 10 bases and J shed 4 bases, with 17 bases lying between them.

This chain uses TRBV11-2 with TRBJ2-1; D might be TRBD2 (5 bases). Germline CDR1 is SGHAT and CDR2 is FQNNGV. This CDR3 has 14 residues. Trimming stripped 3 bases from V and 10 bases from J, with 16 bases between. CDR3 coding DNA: TGTGCCAGCAGCTTCCGGGAAGGAGACCGGGAGCAGTTCTTC. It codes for CASSFREGDREQFF.

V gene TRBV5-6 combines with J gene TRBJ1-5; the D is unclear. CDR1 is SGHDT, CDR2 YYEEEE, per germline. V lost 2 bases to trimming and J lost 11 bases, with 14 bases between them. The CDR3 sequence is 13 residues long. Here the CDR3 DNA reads TGTGCCAGCAGCTTTAGTCAGGCCCGGACCCAGCATTTT. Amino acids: CASSFSQARTQHF.

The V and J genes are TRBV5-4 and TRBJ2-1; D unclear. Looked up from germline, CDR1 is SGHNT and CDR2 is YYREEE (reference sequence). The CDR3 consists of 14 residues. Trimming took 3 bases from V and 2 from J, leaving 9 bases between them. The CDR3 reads CASSSLQAYNEQFF. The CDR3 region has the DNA TGTGCCAGCAGCTCCCTTCAAGCCTACAATGAGCAGTTCTTC.

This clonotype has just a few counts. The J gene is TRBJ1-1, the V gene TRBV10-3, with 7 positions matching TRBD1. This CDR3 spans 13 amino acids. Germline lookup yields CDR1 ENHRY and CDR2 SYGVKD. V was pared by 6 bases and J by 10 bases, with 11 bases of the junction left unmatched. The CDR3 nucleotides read TGTGCCATCAGGCCTTCAGGGGGTCAGGGAGCTTTCTTT. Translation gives CAIRPSGGQGAFF.